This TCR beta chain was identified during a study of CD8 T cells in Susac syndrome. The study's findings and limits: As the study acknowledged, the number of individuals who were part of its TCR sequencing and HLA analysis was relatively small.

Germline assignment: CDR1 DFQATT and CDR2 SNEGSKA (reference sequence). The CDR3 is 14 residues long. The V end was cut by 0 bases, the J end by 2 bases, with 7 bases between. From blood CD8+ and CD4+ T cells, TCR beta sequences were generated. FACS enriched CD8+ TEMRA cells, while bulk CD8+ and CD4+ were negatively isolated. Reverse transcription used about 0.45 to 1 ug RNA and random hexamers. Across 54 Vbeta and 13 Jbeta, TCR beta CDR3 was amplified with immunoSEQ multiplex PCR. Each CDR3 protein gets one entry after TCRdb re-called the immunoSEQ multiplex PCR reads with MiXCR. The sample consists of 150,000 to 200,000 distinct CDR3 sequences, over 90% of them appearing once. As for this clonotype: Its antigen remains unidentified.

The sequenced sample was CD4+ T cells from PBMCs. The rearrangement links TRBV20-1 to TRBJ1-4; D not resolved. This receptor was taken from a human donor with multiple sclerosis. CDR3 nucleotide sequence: TGCAGTGCTAGAGATCCCCTCACTAATGAAAAACTGTTTTTT. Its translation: CSARDPLTNEKLFF.